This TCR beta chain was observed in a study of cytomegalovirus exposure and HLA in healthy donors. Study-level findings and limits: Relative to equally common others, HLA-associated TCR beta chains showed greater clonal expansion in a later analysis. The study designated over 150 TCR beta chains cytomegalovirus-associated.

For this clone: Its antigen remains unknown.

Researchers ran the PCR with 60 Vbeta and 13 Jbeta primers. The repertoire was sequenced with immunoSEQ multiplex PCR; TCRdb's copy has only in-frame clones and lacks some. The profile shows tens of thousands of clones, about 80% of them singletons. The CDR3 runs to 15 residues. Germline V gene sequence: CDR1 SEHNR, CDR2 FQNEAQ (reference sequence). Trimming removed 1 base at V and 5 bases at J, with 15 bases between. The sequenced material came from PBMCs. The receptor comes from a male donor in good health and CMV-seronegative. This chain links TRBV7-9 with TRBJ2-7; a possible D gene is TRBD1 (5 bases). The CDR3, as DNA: TGTGCCAGCAGCTTAGTTGGGGCATTTGCGCACGAGCAGTACTTC. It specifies CASSLVGAFAHEQYF.